This T cell receptor (beta chain) was identified in a study of PD-1 blockade in mismatch repair-deficient tumors (dated by TCRdb to 2017 to 2019). A note on the overall study: Between late 2013 and 2016, the trial enrolled around 86 consecutive patients with approximately twelve mismatch repair-deficient cancer types, every one of whom had been previously treated and was progressing. Tumor-associated T cell clones in the peripheral blood of patients responding to PD-1 blockade were tracked using deep sequencing of TCR CDR3 regions. Overall study outcomes, separate from this receptor: Tumor-resident clones, often undetectable in blood before treatment, expanded rapidly after pembrolizumab and then contracted, generally before radiologic responses. Clonal expansion was elicited by three of the seven peptides, yielding over a hundred unique blood TCRs of which seven were also found in tumor, and every positive peptide was derived from frameshift mutations.

The sample's time point label is to be understood as: approximately ten-day in vitro stimulation with candidate mutation-associated neoantigen peptide 1. For each enrolled patient, mismatch repair deficiency was established using either polymerase chain reaction or immunohistochemistry. TCR sequencing was performed for a few patients who responded to pembrolizumab therapy. More than 5 ELISpot-reactive candidate neoantigen peptides were each used in a roughly 10-day in vitro stimulation before TCR sequencing. A control culture without peptide was run identically and served as baseline for clone fold-change calculations. In the phase II trial, pembrolizumab PD-1 blockade was tested prospectively in advanced mismatch repair-deficient cancers, no matter which tissue of origin the cancers came from. The library was made by the immunoSEQ multiplex PCR assay. The original pipeline was this. Clones were defined as neoantigen-specific by significant expansion to the relevant peptide and no significant expansion to any other tested peptide. TCRdb stores this immuneACCESS table with in-frame sequences only. Part of the clones is absent; in the studies checked, under half of the shortfall reflects unresolved V genes, and no reason is known for the rest. D and trimming were read from the DNA, whereas the V and J calls and clone size are those reported in that table. The sample profile shows roughly 9,000 clones; less than 90% of them were found once. Of the sample, roughly 15% is held by the ten largest clones.

In its sample, this clone was seen a few times. Its antigen is unknown. Per-base qualities were not stored, and no clone one base away is much larger. V and J lose 7 bases and 0 bases, and a span of 9 bases separates them. CDR1 SGHTA and CDR2 FQGNSA are derived from the germline V gene. The CDR3 has 14 amino acids, counting the end cysteine and phenylalanine. Only the CDR3 region is kept as DNA, spanning 42 bases read in frame from base 1. The sequencing used cells cultured in vitro, collected from a patient treated with pembrolizumab. This chain is built from TRBV7-2 and TRBJ2-2; tentative D gene TRBD1, with 5 bases matching. The receptor's source is an adult with mismatch repair-deficient cancer. In nucleotides, the sequence is TGTGCCAGCAACGCAGGGCCGAACACCGGGGAGCTGTTTTTT. Its translation reads: CASNAGPNTGELFF.